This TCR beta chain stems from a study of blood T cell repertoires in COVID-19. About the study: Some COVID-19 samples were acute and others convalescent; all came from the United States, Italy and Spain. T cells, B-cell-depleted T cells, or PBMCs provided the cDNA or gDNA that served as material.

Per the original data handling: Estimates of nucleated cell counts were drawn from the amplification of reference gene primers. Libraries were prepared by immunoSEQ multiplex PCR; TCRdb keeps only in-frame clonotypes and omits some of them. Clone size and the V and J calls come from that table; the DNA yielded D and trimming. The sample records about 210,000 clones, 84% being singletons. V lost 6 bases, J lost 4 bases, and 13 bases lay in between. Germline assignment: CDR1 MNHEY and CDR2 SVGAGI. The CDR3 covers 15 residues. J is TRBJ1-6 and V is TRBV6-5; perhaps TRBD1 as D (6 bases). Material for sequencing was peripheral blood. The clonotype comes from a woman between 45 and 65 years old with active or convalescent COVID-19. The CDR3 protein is CASRMDSPYNSPLHF. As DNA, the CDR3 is TGTGCCAGCAGGATGGACAGCCCTTATAATTCACCCCTCCACTTT.